The source of this TCR beta chain is a study of T cells in Graves' hyperthyroidism and ophthalmopathy. Study-level results: Ophthalmopathy stood apart from stable hyperthyroidism in a 13 V-J model.

No ophthalmopathy progression within 18 months constituted stable Graves' hyperthyroidism. Patients aged 18 to 65 had newly diagnosed hyperthyroidism that had lasted under 2 months. Diagnoses rested on clinical symptoms, serum thyroxine and TRAb, thyroid ultrasound and orbital computed tomography. With regard to this clonotype: Its cognate antigen is unknown.

Amplification of TCR beta CDR3 regions was performed using RNA transcripts as template. HTBI primers were employed in a first-round RT-PCR of the TCR CDR3. Via MiXCR, TCRdb re-called the multiplex PCR reads, giving one row per CDR3 protein. Among about 680,000 distinct CDR3 sequences listed, under 45% were seen once. The sample taken for sequencing was blood. This sequence originates from a woman in her thirties or forties with Graves' hyperthyroidism.

CDR3 region: CASSETWTAYSNQPQHF. Written as DNA, the CDR3 is TGTGCCAGCAGCGAAACTTGGACAGCTTATAGCAATCAGCCCCAGCATTTT. V and J are TRBV7-9 and TRBJ1-5; weak D call: TRBD1 (6 bases). V was cut by 5 bases and J by 0 bases, with 17 bases left in between. Germline CDR1 is SEHNR and CDR2 is FQNEAQ (reference sequence). CDR3 length equals 17 residues.